A single sample gave rise to the 4 T cell receptor beta chains below, sequenced in a study of CD8+CD57+ T cells in acquired aplastic anemia. CDR3 and TCR beta VDJ profiling relied on genomic DNA as the template. TCRdb used MiXCR to reprocess the reads, holding one entry per CDR3 protein. The profile shows 250,000 to 350,000 distinct CDR3 sequences, roughly 61% of them singletons. The sequenced patients had an expansion of CD8+CD57+ cells seen by flow cytometry. The material sequenced was sorted CD4+, CD8+, or CD8+CD57+ T cells (not recorded which) from PBMCs. The receptors derive from a human donor with aplastic anemia.

This clonotype appeared a few times. V gene TRBV5-1 combines with J gene TRBJ1-2, with a possible D match to TRBD1 (6 bases). Deletions cut 5 bases from V and 6 bases from J, with 17 bases between. This CDR3 is built from 14 residues. Germline CDR1 and CDR2: SGHRS and YFSETQ. For the CDR3, the DNA is TGCGCCAGCAGTGAGCTTTGGGGGGCGGATGGCTACACCTTC. Its translation: CASSELWGADGYTF.

The chain has TRBV7-6 and TRBJ1-5, with 11 positions matching TRBD1. CDR1 is SGHVS, CDR2 FNYEAQ, per germline. This CDR3 region has 17 residues. V shed 5 bases, J shed 5 bases, and the junction held 11 bases outside the gene matches. The CDR3 DNA is TGTGCCAGCAGCACTCCCCCCGGGACAGGGGGGGATCAGCCCCAGCATTTT. Translating it yields CASSTPPGTGGDQPQHF.

This sequence joins TRBV7-9 and TRBJ2-7, with TRBD1 matching over 12 bases. With 8 bases clipped from V and 4 bases from J, the junction kept 3 bases outside the gene matches. In germline, CDR1 is SEHNR, CDR2 FQNEAQ (reference sequence). The CDR3 has 13 amino acids. The CDR3 bases are TGTGCCAGCCTGGGACAGGGGGCTTACGAGCAGTACTTC. Its translation: CASLGQGAYEQYF.

The chain employs TRBV19 and TRBJ1-5; 7 bases map to TRBD1. V lost 5 bases to trimming and J lost 3 bases; unmatched junction nucleotides: 7. The CDR3 is made up of 15 amino acids. Germline V gene sequence: CDR1 LNHDA, CDR2 SQIVND (reference sequence). The CDR3 spells CASSVVDRDNQPQHF. The CDR3 DNA follows: TGTGCCAGTAGTGTCGTTGACAGGGACAATCAGCCCCAGCATTTT.